Below, 2 T cell receptor beta chains from the same sample are listed, as sequenced in a study of cytomegalovirus exposure and HLA in healthy donors. Assay: immunoSEQ multiplex PCR; the TCRdb copy retains only in-frame clones and omits some. There are roughly 60,000 clones in the sample; around 96% occur only once, and around 0.9% lies in the top ten. Sequencing input: PBMCs. These receptors originate from a man aged 18 to 29 in good health and CMV-seronegative.

This clone was observed a single time. This chain links TRBV9 with TRBJ2-5, with 13 bases fitting TRBD2. CDR1 is SGDLS and CDR2 is YYNGEE in the germline V gene. The V and J ends lost 4 bases and 0 bases, in that order; junction bases with no gene match: 3. The CDR3 length is 16 residues. The CDR3 is CASSLGTSGNQETQYF. The CDR3 DNA is TGTGCCAGCAGCCTCGGGACTAGCGGGAACCAAGAGACCCAGTACTTC.

This clone was seen a single time. The chain couples TRBV5-3 to TRBJ2-5; D is ambiguous. TRBV5-3 is an ORF, with its function uncertain. The germline V and J ends were trimmed by 4 bases and 5 bases, with 15 bases remaining between them. The CDR3 sequence is 14 residues long. The CDR3 reads CARSRVWSRETQYF. The CDR3 region has the DNA TGTGCCAGAAGCCGGGTTTGGAGTAGGGAGACCCAGTACTTC.